What follows describes a single TCR beta chain. Its antigen is currently not known. No qualities accompany the bases; no much larger clone lies one base away. This sample includes further DNA sequences coding for the same CDR3. This specimen comes from a study of blood T cell repertoires in COVID-19 (TCRdb year 2020). Broadly, across the study: Samples covering the acute and convalescent phases of COVID-19 were provided by collaborators in the United States, Italy and Spain. Subjects who had been exposed to COVID-19, were actively infected with it, or had recovered from it provided the deeply sampled blood TCRbeta repertoires that made up the dataset. Where HLA class I and class II types were available, the types were taken from metadata supplied by the sample provider, not from assay-based typing. The material from the prospective study consisted of cDNA or gDNA derived from T cells, B-cell-depleted T cells, or PBMCs. The samples were drawn from two sources: the first 160 participants of the ongoing ImmuneRACE study, and over 950 subjects contributed by 6 global collaborators. A freely available public database, intended as a resource for researchers studying the immune response to SARS-CoV-2, is where the repertoires were released. A de-identified subject ID, COVID-19 status, age in years and sex were almost always included in the sample metadata. Study-level results and caveats: The amount of clinical and demographic metadata varied by source and participant and was provided uncurated.

The collaborating institutions used their own protocols to collect whole blood in K2EDTA tubes. For TCRbeta analysis, collaborators shipped samples in one of three forms: frozen whole blood, isolated PBMCs, or DNA extracted from either of those sample types. The immunoSEQ Assay, a bias-controlled multiplex PCR, was used to amplify TCRbeta CDR3 regions from genomic DNA. On the authors' methods: The number of nucleated cells in each sample was estimated by amplification of reference gene primers within the assay. Sequence reads were collapsed and filtered to measure the absolute abundance of every unique TCRbeta CDR3 rearrangement. For each sample, productive Simpson clonality was calculated as the square root of Simpson's diversity index over productive rearrangements. In its TCRdb copy, this immuneACCESS table keeps in-frame sequences only and misses some clones. Where compared with another copy, unresolved V genes explain less than half of these, and the others have no known cause. D and trimming come from the DNA, and the V and J calls and clone size come from that table. Present in this sample are approximately 60,000 clones, around 86% of which were seen just once. The top ten hold approximately 3% of the sample.

Sequenced: peripheral blood. The receptor was isolated from a man over 45 with active COVID-19.

The CDR3 amino acid sequence is: CASTAGERTDTQYF. The sequenced DNA: TGTGCCAGCACAGCGGGAGAGCGCACAGATACGCAGTATTTT. The sequence is built from TRBV3-1 (or the pseudogene TRBV3-2) and TRBJ2-3; 8 bases in the middle match TRBD2. The junction shows trimming of 7 bases on V and 1 base on J, and the gene matches do not reach 4 bases of it. CDR1 and CDR2 were assigned from the germline V gene (reference sequence) as LGHDT and YNNKEL. Counted from cysteine to phenylalanine, this CDR3 has 14 amino acids. Only the CDR3 region is kept as DNA, spanning 42 bases read in frame from base 1.